The 18 T cell receptor beta chains listed next were all sequenced from one sample in a study of shared clonotypes between healthy human individuals. Method: immunoSEQ multiplex PCR; TCRdb's copy keeps in-frame clones and lacks some. The sample has hundreds of thousands of clones; around 90% are singletons. Only CD45RO-negative cells positively selected for CCR7 counted as naive CD8 cells, so terminally differentiated effector memory CD45RA+ cells were excluded. Specimen: naive CD8+ T cells sorted from blood. Source of these receptors: a man aged 30-40 years in good health.

The chain couples TRBV9 to TRBJ1-1, with 7 bases that match TRBD1. The V and J ends lost 3 bases and 5 bases, in that order; junction bases with no gene match: 7. The germline gives CDR1 SGDLS, CDR2 YYNGEE. The CDR3 has 14 amino acids. The CDR3 region is CASSDGTVKTEAFF. The CDR3 DNA is TGTGCCAGCAGCGATGGGACAGTCAAAACTGAAGCTTTCTTT.

This sequence joins TRBV2 and TRBJ2-5; D could derive from TRBD1 or TRBD2 (5 bases each). The length of the CDR3 is 14 residues. The germline gives CDR1 SNHLY, CDR2 FYNNEI. V was pared by 8 bases and J by 5 bases, with 18 bases between. The CDR3 region has the DNA TGTGCCAGCGCCCAAGAGGGGTCCTGGGAGACCCAGTACTTC. Amino acids: CASAQEGSWETQYF.

J is TRBJ2-7 and V is TRBV4-1; D is undetermined. The V end was cut by 3 bases, the J end by 7 bases, with 10 bases between. The V gene's germline CDR1 is MGHRA and CDR2 YSYEKL. This CDR3 is 12 amino acids long. The CDR3 protein is CASSQPGREQYF. The CDR3 DNA follows: TGCGCCAGCAGCCAGCCCGGGCGTGAGCAGTACTTC.

The chain employs TRBV4-1 and TRBJ1-2, with 7 nucleotides matching TRBD1. This CDR3 has 14 residues. The junction had 6 bases not matched to a gene; V was cut back by 5 bases and J by 3 bases. Germline lookup yields CDR1 MGHRA and CDR2 YSYEKL. The chain's CDR3 is CASSSLGQDYGYTF. CDR3 in DNA: TGCGCCAGCAGCAGCCTCGGACAGGACTATGGCTACACCTTC.

The genes are TRBV7-8 and TRBJ2-5; 8 bases map to TRBD2. J gave up 0 bases and V 8 bases, and 11 bases lay outside the gene matches. The germline gives CDR1 SGHVS, CDR2 FQNEAQ. The CDR3 consists of 16 residues. The CDR3 protein is CASDSGNPSNQETQYF. The CDR3 DNA follows: TGTGCCAGCGATAGCGGGAACCCGTCCAACCAAGAGACCCAGTACTTC.

To note about this clone: In the same sample, other DNA sequences code for this CDR3. The V call is TRBV19, the J call TRBJ2-7; D might be TRBD1 or TRBD2, each matching 5 bases. The V gene's germline CDR1 is LNHDA and CDR2 SQIVND (reference sequence). There are 11 residues in the CDR3. V was shortened by 8 bases and J by 0 bases, with 5 bases between the two germline ends. CDR3 loop: CASGGSYEQYF. In DNA form, the CDR3 reads TGTGCCAGTGGGGGCTCCTACGAGCAGTACTTC.

The chain couples TRBV27 to TRBJ2-1; D unclear. Between the trimmed V and J ends, which lost 5 bases and 6 bases, there was a span of 20 bases. The CDR3 totals 16 residues. CDR1 and CDR2 from the germline V gene are MNHEY and SMNVEV (reference sequence). The CDR3 region has the DNA TGTGCCAGCAGTCTACTGACTGGCGGATCATTCAATGAGCAGTTCTTC. Encoded protein: CASSLLTGGSFNEQFF.

This CDR3 reads CASDQYPSNRVRKAFF. The CDR3, as DNA: TGCGCCAGCGACCAGTATCCCTCGAACCGGGTCAGGAAAGCTTTCTTT. The V call is TRBV5-1, the J call TRBJ1-1, with D uncertain. Germline CDR1 is SGHRS and CDR2 is YFSETQ. V shed 7 bases and J shed 9 bases, with 28 bases lying between them. This CDR3 is built from 16 residues.

A remark on this clone: One end of the junction does not line up with germline, which may come from a read error. The genes are TRBV29-1 and TRBJ2-7, with D maybe TRBD1 (6 bases). Germline CDR1 is SQVTM and CDR2 is ANQGSEA. This CDR3 has 12 amino acids. CDR3 in amino acids: CSVKDRPMEQYF. The CDR3 DNA is TGCAGCGTTAAAGACAGGCCCATGGAGCAGTACTTC.

The rearrangement uses TRBV20-1 and TRBJ2-7; no clear D gene. Trimming removed 0 bases at V and 2 bases at J, with 2 bases between. Germline CDR1 reads DFQATT; CDR2 reads SNEGSKA (reference sequence). This CDR3 contains 11 residues. CDR3 DNA sequence: TGCAGTGCTAGAGATACCTACGAGCAGTACTTC. Its translation: CSARDTYEQYF.

The chain joins TRBV6-6 to TRBJ1-1, with 7 bases identical to TRBD1. V shed 4 bases, J shed 7 bases, and the junction held 9 bases outside the gene matches. Germline V gene sequence: CDR1 MNHNY, CDR2 SVGAGI (reference sequence). This CDR3 has 14 amino acids. The CDR3 coding sequence is TGTGCCAGCAGTTCCAGGGGGAGGTTGGGTGAAGCTTTCTTT. Protein: CASSSRGRLGEAFF.

The gene calls are TRBV29-1 and TRBJ2-2; D is possibly TRBD2 (5 bases). The germline V and J ends were trimmed by 5 bases and 5 bases, with 18 bases remaining between them. The CDR3 loop spans 15 amino acids. Germline V CDR1 and CDR2: SQVTM, ANQGSEA. This CDR3 is CSVTFEGRATGELFF. The CDR3 bases are TGCAGCGTTACGTTTGAGGGCCGTGCGACCGGGGAGCTGTTTTTT.

The V call is TRBV4-1, the J call TRBJ2-3; 9 bases match TRBD2. This CDR3 has 14 amino acids. The ends lost 4 bases at V and 2 bases at J; junction bases unmatched: 1. The germline CDR1 and CDR2 sequences are MGHRA and YSYEKL. CDR3 in amino acids: CASSPSGATDTQYF. DNA of the CDR3: TGCGCCAGCAGCCCTAGCGGGGCCACAGATACGCAGTATTTT.

This clone has a single count. The chain uses TRBV4-3 and TRBJ2-1; D not resolved. This CDR3 has 16 residues. The V end lost 0 bases, the J end lost 6 bases, and 15 bases lay between the germline ends. CDR1 is LGHNA, CDR2 YSLEER, per germline. The CDR3 loop reads CASSQDRMLVGNEQFF. DNA for the CDR3: TGCGCCAGCAGCCAAGATCGGATGCTAGTGGGCAATGAGCAGTTCTTC.

This chain links TRBV9 with TRBJ1-2, with TRBD1 identical over 11 bases. The ends lost 5 bases at V and 7 bases at J; junction bases unmatched: 4. Germline CDR1 and CDR2: SGDLS and YYNGEE. This CDR3 is built from 13 residues. The DNA of the CDR3 is TGTGCCAGCAGAGCCGGGACAGGGGGTGGCTACACCTTC. Its protein is CASRAGTGGGYTF.

This clone was found once. The chain carries TRBV29-1 and TRBJ2-4; 7 bases fit TRBD2. Germline CDR1 SQVTM, CDR2 ANQGSEA. V shed 6 bases, J shed 8 bases, and the junction held 13 bases outside the gene matches. The CDR3 is made up of 14 amino acids. The CDR3 region is CSVAGTRREDIQYF. For the CDR3, the DNA is TGCAGCGTGGCAGGGACGCGCCGGGAGGACATTCAGTACTTC.

This chain uses TRBV5-5 with TRBJ2-5; TRBD1 matches 7 bases. This CDR3 is built from 14 residues. CDR1 SGHKS and CDR2 YYEKEE come from the germline V gene (reference sequence). Trimming removed 7 bases from V and 5 bases from J; junction bases left unmatched: 11. CDR3 nucleotide sequence: TGTGCCAGCGGACCCCTCACAGGGGTGGAGACCCAGTACTTC. It specifies CASGPLTGVETQYF.

The chain links TRBV12-5 to TRBJ2-1; perhaps TRBD2 as D (5 bases). Germline V gives CDR1 LGHNT, CDR2 FRNRAP. The V end lost 0 bases, the J end lost 0 bases, and 15 bases lay between the germline ends. This CDR3 comprises 18 residues. The CDR3 reads CASGLVLERLSSYNEQFF. Written as DNA, the CDR3 is TGTGCTAGTGGTTTGGTACTTGAGCGGCTGAGCTCCTACAATGAGCAGTTCTTC.